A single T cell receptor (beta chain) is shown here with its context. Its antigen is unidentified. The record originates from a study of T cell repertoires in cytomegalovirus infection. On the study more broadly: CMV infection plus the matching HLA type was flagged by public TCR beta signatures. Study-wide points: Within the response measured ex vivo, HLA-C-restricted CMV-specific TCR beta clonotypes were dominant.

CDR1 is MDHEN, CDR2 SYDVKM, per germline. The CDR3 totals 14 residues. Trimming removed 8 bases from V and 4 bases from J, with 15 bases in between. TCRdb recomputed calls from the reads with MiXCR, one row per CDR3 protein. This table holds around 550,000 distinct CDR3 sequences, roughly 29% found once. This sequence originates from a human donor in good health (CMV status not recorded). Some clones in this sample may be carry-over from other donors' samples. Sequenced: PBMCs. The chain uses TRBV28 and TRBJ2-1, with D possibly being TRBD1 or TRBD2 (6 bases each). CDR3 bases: TGTGCCAGCCTAGCGTATAGGGGGTACAATGAGCAGTTCTTC. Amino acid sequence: CASLAYRGYNEQFF.